These 16 T cell receptor beta chains were all obtained from the same sample, sequenced in a study of cytomegalovirus exposure and HLA in healthy donors (TCRdb year 2017). The receptor library was made with the immunoSEQ multiplex PCR assay. The multiplex PCR relied on a mix of 60 forward primers for TCR Vbeta segments and 13 reverse primers for TCR Jbeta segments. Here the immuneACCESS table is served through TCRdb, limited to in-frame sequences with V and J called. Missing clones are a known gap in these copies; in checked studies unresolved V genes cover under half, and the rest lacks a known reason. For this sample, the table gives 60,000 to 100,000 clones. The top ten clones comprise approximately 4.6% of the sample. Sequenced: PBMCs. These receptors were collected from a man aged 25 to 40 in good health and CMV-seronegative.

V gene TRBV5-1 combines with J gene TRBJ1-1; D is possibly TRBD1 (5 bases). The CDR3 contains 15 residues. Deletions cut 0 bases from V and 0 bases from J, with 9 bases between. Germline V gives CDR1 SGHRS, CDR2 YFSETQ. The CDR3 reads CASSLGAGLNTEAFF. Here the CDR3 DNA reads TGCGCCAGCAGCTTGGGGGCAGGGTTGAACACTGAAGCTTTCTTT. Full variable domain (missing parts from reference TRBV5-1 and TRBJ1-1): KAGVTQTPRYLIKTRGQQVTLSCSPISGHRSVSWYQQTPGQGLQFLFEYFSETQRNKGNFPGRFSGRQFSNSRSEMNVSTLELGDSALYLCASSLGAGLNTEAFFGQGTRLTVV.

The chain carries TRBV30 and TRBJ2-1; D possibly corresponds to TRBD1 (6 bases). Between the trimmed V and J ends, which lost 0 bases and 5 bases, there was a span of 17 bases. The CDR3 is 16 amino acids. CDR1 is GTSNPN, CDR2 SVGIG, per germline (reference sequence). The CDR3 DNA sequence: TGTGCCTGGAGTGTACTCCGGGACACGGCCGACAATGAGCAGTTCTTC. As protein: CAWSVLRDTADNEQFF.

The chain recombines TRBV4-1 with TRBJ2-7, with D possibly matching TRBD1 (5 bases). The V gene lost 3 bases and the J gene lost 2 bases, with 8 bases spanning the gap. This CDR3 has 13 residues. CDR1 MGHRA and CDR2 YSYEKL come from the germline V gene. The CDR3, as DNA: TGCGCCAGCAGCCAGGGGCCCCCCTACGAGCAGTACTTC. This codes for CASSQGPPYEQYF.

The chain combines TRBV19 with TRBJ1-4; 8 positions agree with TRBD1. Germline assignment: CDR1 LNHDA and CDR2 SQIVND (reference sequence). CDR3 size: 15 residues. Trimming removed 5 bases from V and 6 bases from J; junction bases left unmatched: 8. CDR3 bases: TGTGCCAGTAGTTTCCCGACAGGGGCCCATGAAAAACTGTTTTTT. This encodes CASSFPTGAHEKLFF.

The rearrangement joins TRBV4-3 to TRBJ2-2; 11 bases agree with TRBD2. J lost 4 bases, V lost 4 bases, and 11 bases had no gene match. Germline CDR1 reads LGHNA; CDR2 reads YSLEER. The CDR3 spans 18 residues. The CDR3 here is CASSRGLAGGWSTGELFF. Here the CDR3 DNA reads TGCGCCAGCAGCCGGGGGCTAGCGGGAGGCTGGAGCACCGGGGAGCTGTTTTTT.

A word on this clone: This is likely a read error, given that the CDR3 carries no conserved phenylalanine or tryptophan at its end. The gene calls are TRBV5-1 and TRBJ1-1, with D unclear. The CDR3 sequence is 15 residues long. The germline V and J ends were trimmed by 2 bases and 4 bases, with 15 bases remaining between them. Germline V CDR1 and CDR2: SGHRS, YFSETQ. CDR3 in amino acids: CASSFYRRASTEAFS. CDR3 DNA sequence: TGCGCCAGCAGCTTCTACCGACGGGCTAGCACTGAAGCTTTCTCT.

The V gene is TRBV7-9, the J gene TRBJ1-1, with 9 nucleotides matching TRBD1. The CDR3 loop spans 15 amino acids. V dropped 4 bases and J dropped 1; count of bases not matched to a gene: 4. Germline CDR1 and CDR2: SEHNR and FQNEAQ (reference sequence). CDR3 DNA sequence: TGTGCCAGCAGCTCTTGGACAGGGGAGAACACTGAAGCTTTCTTT. It codes for CASSSWTGENTEAFF.

CDR3 region: CASSSDRSYYEQYF. The CDR3 nucleotides are TGTGCCAGCAGTTCCGACAGGAGCTACTACGAGCAGTACTTC. V is TRBV6-1 and J is TRBJ2-7, with D possibly TRBD1 on 6 matching bases. The germline V and J ends were trimmed by 5 bases and 3 bases, with 14 bases remaining between them. The CDR3 has 14 residues. Germline values: CDR1 MNHNS, CDR2 SASEGT.

In regard to this clone: A junction end diverges from the germline sequence, so it may reflect a read error. The V and J genes are TRBV7-9 and TRBJ1-2; the match to TRBD1 covers 8 bases. There are 12 residues in the CDR3. Germline values: CDR1 SEHNR, CDR2 FQNEAQ (reference sequence). The CDR3 sequence: CACRGQDYGYTF. In DNA form, the CDR3 reads TGTGCCTGCAGGGGACAGGACTATGGCTACACCTTC.

The V gene is TRBV9, the J gene TRBJ1-3, with D perhaps matching TRBD1 (5 bases). V lost 3 bases to trimming and J lost 2 bases, with 9 bases between them. There are 14 residues in the CDR3. Germline V gene sequence: CDR1 SGDLS, CDR2 YYNGEE. In DNA form, the CDR3 reads TGTGCCAGCAGCGCCCAGGGTACTGGAAACACCATATATTTT. Protein product: CASSAQGTGNTIYF.

The V call is TRBV27, the J call TRBJ2-3; D is perhaps TRBD1 (6 bases). V lost 5 bases and J 2 bases, leaving 14 bases between the germline ends. The germline V gene encodes CDR1 MNHEY and CDR2 SMNVEV (reference sequence). CDR3 length equals 15 residues. CDR3 nucleotide sequence: TGTGCCAGCAGTCGTACAGGGATTTACACAGATACGCAGTATTTT. Translation gives CASSRTGIYTDTQYF.

The chain joins TRBV7-2 to TRBJ2-7; TRBD1 aligns across 8 bases. CDR3 size: 13 residues. Germline CDR1 is SGHTA and CDR2 is FQGNSA. The ends lost 5 bases at V and 6 bases at J; junction bases unmatched: 6. The CDR3 nucleotides are TGTGCCAGCAGCCAAACAGGGGGTCGCGAGCAGTACTTC. Its protein product is CASSQTGGREQYF.

The chain recombines TRBV30 with TRBJ1-5; D may be TRBD1 (5 bases). V was shortened by 4 bases and J by 4 bases, with 11 bases between the two germline ends. CDR1 is GTSNPN, CDR2 SVGIG, per germline (reference sequence). The CDR3 is 13 amino acids. DNA for the CDR3: TGTGCCTGGAATTTTCAGGGAAATCAGCCCCAGCATTTT. Amino acid sequence: CAWNFQGNQPQHF.

The V and J genes are TRBV5-1 and TRBJ2-7, with 9 bases aligning to TRBD1. Germline values: CDR1 SGHRS, CDR2 YFSETQ. The CDR3 is 16 amino acids. The junction had 14 bases not matched to a gene; V was cut back by 4 bases and J by 6 bases. In nucleotides, the CDR3 is TGCGCCAGCAGCCCGAATCCCACAGGGGGCATGAGCGAGCAGTACTTC. This encodes CASSPNPTGGMSEQYF.

The chain combines TRBV19 with TRBJ1-1; D may be TRBD1 (5 bases). The V end was cut by 5 bases, the J end by 4 bases, with 14 bases between. The CDR3 consists of 14 residues. Germline V gene lookup returns CDR1 LNHDA and CDR2 SQIVND (reference sequence). The CDR3 loop is CASSLRGLGTEAFF. CDR3 DNA sequence: TGTGCCAGTAGTCTTAGGGGCCTGGGCACTGAAGCTTTCTTT.

This chain links TRBV7-8 with TRBJ2-1, with 8 bases matching TRBD2. The CDR3 is 17 amino acids. Unmatched junction bases numbered 15, after V lost 7 bases and J lost 4 bases. From germline, CDR1 is SGHVS and CDR2 FQNEAQ. The CDR3, as DNA: TGTGCCAGCACCGAATCTCGATTAGCGGGATGGTACAATGAGCAGTTCTTC. It specifies CASTESRLAGWYNEQFF.